The present entry profiles one T cell receptor (beta chain) with its context. Its antigen remains unidentified. CDR3 length: 15 residues. From germline, CDR1 is LGHNA and CDR2 YNFKEQ. V lost 4 bases and J 1 base, leaving 13 bases between the germline ends. This sample was taken from a study of a mutant IDH1 vaccine in newly diagnosed glioma. As for the study in general: Patients received vaccination from 4-6 weeks after radiotherapy alone, or with temozolomide cycles. Visit V12 was at week 35; visit V13 was at week 47. A roughly 60% male, about 38% female split and a mean age of about 40 years characterized treated patients.

Time point reported: week 35, safety follow-up. Vaccination used 300 ug of mutant IDH1 20-mer peptide per dose, with topical imiquimod. The assay was immunoSEQ multiplex PCR, and TCRdb's table has in-frame clones only and misses some. Counted here are about 68,000 clones, almost 85% occurring once; the ten biggest clones make up approximately 12%. This TCR was sampled from a man younger than 30 with glioma. Sample: PBMCs, taken from a glioma patient whose treatment included an IDH1 peptide vaccine. V and J are TRBV4-2 and TRBJ1-1, with D maybe TRBD1 (6 bases). The DNA of the CDR3 is TGTGCCAGCAGCCTTTGGGACACCTCGAACACTGAAGCTTTCTTT. Protein sequence: CASSLWDTSNTEAFF.